A selection of T cell receptor beta chains follows, all from one sample in a study of T cell therapy after organ transplantation. Measured with immunoSEQ multiplex PCR; TCRdb has only the in-frame clones, and not every one. The sample records over 20,000 clones, 80% to 85% being singletons. The antigens of these receptors remain unknown. The source material was CD8+ T cells from blood, sampled after autologous CMV-specific T cell therapy. The receptors come from a human patient who had received a solid organ transplant and had CMV disease. The graft donor may have contributed some T cells. The conserved cysteine and the conserved F or W are not part of the CDR3 here. Each record gives: V gene, CDR3 protein.

v_call: TRBV7-7
cdr3_aa: ASILFGGRAEAF

v_call: TRBV2
cdr3_aa: ASSDLRPANRFYGYT

v_call: TRBV2
cdr3_aa: ASTSPSDTQY

v_call: TRBV27
cdr3_aa: ASSLSYQETQY

v_call: TRBV10-3
cdr3_aa: AISAGTGSYEQY

v_call: TRBV11-2
cdr3_aa: ASSPALTPSYEQY

v_call: TRBV27
cdr3_aa: ASSLSPGGWGEQY

v_call: TRBV25-1
cdr3_aa: ASSVSYEQY

v_call: TRBV10-3
cdr3_aa: AKERQGGRFYEQY

v_call: TRBV4-3
cdr3_aa: ASSQDFSGGPDTQY

v_call: TRBV18
cdr3_aa: ASSPTTGWDEKLF

v_call: TRBV13
cdr3_aa: ASSSEGSTDTQY

v_call: TRBV27
cdr3_aa: ASRSGNTIY

v_call: TRBV13
cdr3_aa: ASSDTGGAYNEQF

v_call: TRBV6-6
cdr3_aa: ASSLWTQATNEKLF

v_call: TRBV4-2
cdr3_aa: ASSLTLAGPRGTDTQY

v_call: TRBV6-6
cdr3_aa: ASSYSGGYTEAF

v_call: TRBV11-2
cdr3_aa: ASSLEAAPFYEQY

v_call: TRBV27
cdr3_aa: ASSLLGDEQF

v_call: TRBV2
cdr3_aa: ASSDGPATEAF

v_call: TRBV5-1
cdr3_aa: ASSLAGSGGVFSSTDTQY

v_call: TRBV6-5
cdr3_aa: ASSYFQGSSPLH